This is a list of T cell receptor beta chains from one sample in a study of blood T cell repertoires in COVID-19. Measured with immunoSEQ multiplex PCR; TCRdb has only the in-frame clones, and not every one. The table records tens of thousands of clones, more than 85% of them present only once. Sequences were obtained from peripheral blood. The origin of the receptors is a man in his fifties or sixties with acute or convalescent COVID-19. The CDR3 runs from the conserved cysteine through the conserved F or W. A D gene is named only where the DNA matches it firmly. Clone size is not always given. Where it is, it says once, few, many or a class for expanded clones.

j_gene,v_gene,d_gene,len,abundance,CDR3aa,CDR3nt
TRBJ2-2,TRBV10-3,-,13,-,CAIRSNLTGELFF,TGTGCCATCAGGAGTAACCTCACCGGGGAGCTGTTTTTT
TRBJ2-7,TRBV28,-,12,-,CASRDTSYEQYF,TGTGCCAGCCGGGACACATCCTACGAGCAGTACTTC
TRBJ1-1,TRBV2,-,16,-,CASSPGTAQAGTEAFF,TGTGCCAGCAGTCCCGGGACTGCCCAGGCGGGCACTGAAGCTTTCTTT
TRBJ1-5,TRBV2,TRBD1,15,-,CASSRDRARLQPQHF,TGTGCCAGCAGTAGGGACAGGGCAAGATTGCAGCCCCAGCATTTT
TRBJ1-1,TRBV9,-,16,-,CASSPSHWAMNTEAFF,TGTGCCAGCAGCCCCTCCCATTGGGCCATGAACACTGAAGCTTTCTTT
TRBJ2-1,TRBV19,TRBD2,14,-,CASSVTPTSDEQFF,TGTGCCAGTAGTGTCACCCCTACTAGCGATGAGCAGTTCTTC
TRBJ1-6,TRBV6-1,-,14,few,CASSDASGEGPLHF,TGTGCCAGCAGTGATGCATCTGGGGAGGGGCCCCTCCACTTT
TRBJ2-2,TRBV9,TRBD2,17,-,CASSVAGAGGGTGELFF,TGTGCCAGCAGCGTAGCTGGCGCGGGAGGAGGCACCGGGGAGCTGTTTTTT
TRBJ2-1,TRBV10-3,-,16,once,CAISGSGGIDLDEQFF,TGTGCCATCAGTGGTAGCGGAGGGATTGATTTGGATGAGCAGTTCTTC
TRBJ1-1,TRBV30,-,12,-,CAWSPRDFQAFF,TGTGCCTGGAGTCCCCGGGACTTTCAAGCTTTCTTT
TRBJ2-2,TRBV11-3,TRBD2,17,-,CASSPGLAASNTGELFF,TGTGCCAGCAGTCCGGGACTAGCGGCTTCGAACACCGGGGAGCTGTTTTTT